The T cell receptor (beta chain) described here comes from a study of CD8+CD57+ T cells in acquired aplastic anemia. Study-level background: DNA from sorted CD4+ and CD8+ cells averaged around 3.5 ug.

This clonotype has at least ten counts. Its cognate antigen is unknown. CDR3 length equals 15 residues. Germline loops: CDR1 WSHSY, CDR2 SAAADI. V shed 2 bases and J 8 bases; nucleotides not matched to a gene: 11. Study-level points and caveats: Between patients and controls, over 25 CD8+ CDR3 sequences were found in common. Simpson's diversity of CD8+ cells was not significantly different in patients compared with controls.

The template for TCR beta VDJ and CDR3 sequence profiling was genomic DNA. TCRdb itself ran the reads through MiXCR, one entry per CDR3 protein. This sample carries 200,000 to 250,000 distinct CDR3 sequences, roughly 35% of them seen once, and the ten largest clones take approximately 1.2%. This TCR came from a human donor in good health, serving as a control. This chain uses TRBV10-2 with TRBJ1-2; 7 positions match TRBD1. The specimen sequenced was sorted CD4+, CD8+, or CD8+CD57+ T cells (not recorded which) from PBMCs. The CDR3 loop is CASSETQMTGTGYTF. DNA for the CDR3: TGCGCCAGCAGTGAGACACAAATGACAGGGACGGGCTACACCTTC.